A single sample is the source of the 28 T cell receptor beta chains below, sequenced in a study of cytomegalovirus exposure and HLA in healthy donors. Primers included in the PCR were 60 Vbeta and 13 Jbeta primers. Only in-frame clones appear in the TCRdb table, and some are missing; sequencing was by immunoSEQ multiplex PCR. The sample lists 95,000 to 150,000 clones, approximately 80% occurring once. The sequenced sample consisted of PBMCs. The receptors come from a man aged 45-65 years in good health and CMV-seronegative.

The V gene is TRBV4-3, the J gene TRBJ2-6, with D perhaps TRBD2 (7 bases). The CDR3 spans 17 residues. V lost 0 bases, J lost 3 bases, and 12 bases lay in between. Germline V gene data show CDR1 as LGHNA and CDR2 as YSLEER. CDR3 DNA: TGCGCCAGCAGCCAAGAAGTGAGGGGGGGTGGGGCCAACGTCCTGACTTTC. Protein sequence: CASSQEVRGGGANVLTF.

The rearrangement links TRBV19 to TRBJ1-2; D gene uncertain. CDR1 is LNHDA and CDR2 is SQIVND in the germline V gene (reference sequence). V was cut by 3 bases and J by 8 bases, with 13 bases left in between. There are 13 residues in the CDR3. CDR3 in amino acids: CASSIGGVGGYTF. CDR3 nucleotide sequence: TGTGCCAGTAGTATCGGAGGAGTTGGCGGCTACACCTTC.

Written as DNA, the CDR3 is TGTGCCAGCAGCTTACCCCGGCTACCGGGACAGGGGGCCCATACGCAGTATTTT. It is translated as CASSLPRLPGQGAHTQYF. This sequence joins TRBV7-9 and TRBJ2-3; the match to TRBD1 covers 12 bases. The V segment lost 2 bases and the J segment 7 bases; nucleotides outside the gene matches: 13. Looked up from germline, CDR1 is SEHNR and CDR2 is FQNEAQ (reference sequence). The CDR3 loop spans 18 amino acids.

This chain links TRBV7-7 with TRBJ2-5; perhaps TRBD1 as D (6 bases). The ends were cut back, 0 bases at V and 1 base at J, with 9 bases in the middle. The CDR3 is made up of 15 amino acids. The germline gives CDR1 SSHAT, CDR2 FNYEAQ (reference sequence). CDR3: CASSLARDIQETQYF. The CDR3 DNA reads as TGTGCCAGCAGCTTAGCCCGGGACATCCAAGAGACCCAGTACTTC.

The rearrangement joins TRBV7-9 to TRBJ1-2; no firm D call. From germline, CDR1 is SEHNR and CDR2 FQNEAQ (reference sequence). This CDR3 spans 11 amino acids. The CDR3 sequence is CSIPSGAGYTF. The CDR3 nucleotides read TGTTCCATCCCCTCGGGTGCGGGCTACACCTTC. The full variable domain, completed using reference TRBV7-9 and TRBJ1-2, is DTGVSQNPRHKITKRGQNVTFRCDPISEHNRLYWYRQTLGQGPEFLTYFQNEAQLEKSRLLSDRFSAERPKGSFSTLEIQRTEQGDSAMYLCSIPSGAGYTFGSGTRLTVV.

The V call is TRBV27, the J call TRBJ2-7; tentatively, D is TRBD2 (6 bases). The ends were cut back, 0 bases at V and 3 bases at J, with 12 bases in the middle. The germline V gene encodes CDR1 MNHEY and CDR2 SMNVEV (reference sequence). This CDR3 spans 15 amino acids. CDR3 DNA: TGTGCCAGCAGTTTATCCGGGACTGCTGACTACGAGCAGTACTTC. Protein: CASSLSGTADYEQYF.

This rearrangement joins TRBV7-3 to TRBJ1-1, with D unclear. With 6 bases removed from V and 0 bases from J, the gap between germline ends came to 8 bases. Germline loops: CDR1 SGHTA, CDR2 FQGTGA. The CDR3 loop spans 13 amino acids. The CDR3 coding sequence is TGTGCCAGCAGTTGGAGTATGAACACTGAAGCTTTCTTT. Its translation: CASSWSMNTEAFF.

CDR3 loop: CAWSGKTGGRETQYF. CDR3 nucleotides: TGTGCCTGGAGTGGGAAAACAGGGGGCCGAGAGACCCAGTACTTC. This rearrangement joins TRBV30 to TRBJ2-5, with 9 bases identical to TRBD1. This CDR3 is 15 amino acids long. The V gene's germline CDR1 is GTSNPN and CDR2 SVGIG (reference sequence). The J segment lost 4 bases and the V segment lost 1 base, leaving 7 bases of the junction unmatched.

This chain links TRBV7-3 with TRBJ2-5; the match to TRBD1 covers 10 bases. Germline V gene data show CDR1 as SGHTA and CDR2 as FQGTGA. J gave up 4 bases and V 5 bases, and 4 bases lay outside the gene matches. The CDR3 is 14 residues long. CDR3 amino acids: CASSPGQGGETQYF. The CDR3 DNA reads TGTGCCAGCAGCCCCGGACAGGGGGGAGAGACCCAGTACTTC.

V and J are TRBV4-3 and TRBJ2-2, with D perhaps TRBD2 (6 bases). This CDR3 comprises 15 residues. The V end lost 3 bases, the J end lost 7 bases, and 15 bases lay between the germline ends. Germline V gene sequence: CDR1 LGHNA, CDR2 YSLEER. This CDR3 reads CASSHDLGGGGELFF. CDR3 coding DNA: TGCGCCAGCAGCCATGATCTCGGGGGTGGCGGGGAGCTGTTTTTT.

The genes are TRBV7-8 and TRBJ2-3, with 9 bases fitting TRBD2. Germline assignment: CDR1 SGHVS and CDR2 FQNEAQ. This CDR3 spans 16 amino acids. After removal of 3 bases from V and 1 base from J, the junction contained 5 bases not matched to a gene. CDR3 DNA sequence: TGTGCCAGCAGCTTTGGAGCGGGGGGTCGCACAGATACGCAGTATTTT. Translating it yields CASSFGAGGRTDTQYF.

A single count supports this clone. The gene calls are TRBV29-1 and TRBJ1-1; 7 nucleotides line up with TRBD1. The V segment lost 3 bases and the J segment 3 bases; nucleotides outside the gene matches: 7. The CDR3 totals 14 residues. Per the germline V gene, CDR1 is SQVTM and CDR2 is ANQGSEA. CDR3 nucleotide sequence: TGCAGCGTTGACCTGAGGCAGGGGGACACTGAAGCTTTCTTT. Encoded protein: CSVDLRQGDTEAFF.

The CDR3 DNA reads TGTGCCAGCAGCCAAATACAGGGCTCGTTTGGCAATCAGCCCCAGCATTTT. Translating gives CASSQIQGSFGNQPQHF. This sequence joins TRBV4-2 and TRBJ1-5; possible D gene TRBD1, 6 bases. Per the germline V gene, CDR1 is LGHNA and CDR2 is YNFKEQ. V was trimmed by 2 bases and J by 2 bases, leaving 16 bases between them. CDR3 length: 17 residues.

This sequence joins TRBV9 and TRBJ1-1; D is unclear. The germline V and J ends were trimmed by 3 bases and 5 bases, with 20 bases remaining between them. The CDR3 spans 16 residues. Looked up from germline, CDR1 is SGDLS and CDR2 is YYNGEE. CDR3 in DNA: TGTGCCAGCAGCGGATTCGCGGGAAGCCTAGGGACTGAAGCTTTCTTT. Its protein product is CASSGFAGSLGTEAFF.

This clone is a singleton in its sample. This sequence joins TRBV7-2 and TRBJ2-6, with TRBD2 identical over 8 bases. The germline V gene encodes CDR1 SGHTA and CDR2 FQGNSA. This CDR3 contains 17 residues. J was trimmed by 3 bases and V by 10 bases; bases with no gene match: 14. DNA of the CDR3: TGTGCCACCCAGCGGGAGTTTTTGGGGAGTGGGGCCAACGTCCTGACTTTC. It specifies CATQREFLGSGANVLTF.

V is TRBV10-3 and J is TRBJ2-7, with 7 bases identical to TRBD1. The V and J ends lost 4 bases and 5 bases, in that order; junction bases with no gene match: 11. There are 15 residues in the CDR3. Germline CDR1 reads ENHRY; CDR2 reads SYGVKD. The CDR3 sequence is CAISGPGTVRDEQYF. Here the CDR3 DNA reads TGTGCCATCAGTGGCCCAGGGACAGTTAGGGACGAGCAGTACTTC.

In this sample, this clone turned up a few times. The V call is TRBV5-1, the J call TRBJ2-1; perhaps TRBD2 as D (5 bases). The CDR3 runs to 11 residues. The V gene lost 4 bases and the J gene lost 12 bases, with 11 bases spanning the gap. Germline V lookup: CDR1 SGHRS, CDR2 YFSETQ. The CDR3 DNA reads TGCGCCAGCAGCACACCCGCGGGGCAGTTCTTC. Its translation: CASSTPAGQFF.

The V and J genes are TRBV28 and TRBJ1-2, with D unclear. The CDR3 runs 14 residues. CDR1 MDHEN and CDR2 SYDVKM come from the germline V gene. The V gene lost 3 bases and the J gene lost 3 bases, with 11 bases spanning the gap. The chain's CDR3 is CASSFPPPDYGYTF. CDR3 nucleotide sequence: TGTGCCAGCAGTTTTCCGCCGCCGGACTATGGCTACACCTTC.

The chain links TRBV7-2 to TRBJ2-5; the D is unclear. The CDR3 totals 15 residues. Germline CDR1 reads SGHTA; CDR2 reads FQGNSA. Trimming pared 4 bases from V and 1 base from J, leaving 13 bases between. CDR3: CASSSDPGSQETQYF. CDR3 nucleotide sequence: TGTGCCAGCAGCTCAGACCCAGGTTCCCAAGAGACCCAGTACTTC.

The chain recombines TRBV7-9 with TRBJ2-2, with a weak D call TRBD2 (6 bases). Germline-derived CDR1 and CDR2 are SEHNR and FQNEAQ (reference sequence). Trimming took off 6 bases at V and 2 bases at J, with 13 bases between the two ends. CDR3 length: 15 residues. The CDR3 sequence is CASRSAAGNTGELFF. CDR3 in DNA: TGTGCCAGCAGGTCGGCGGCGGGAAACACCGGGGAGCTGTTTTTT.

The sample holds one count of this clone. The J gene is TRBJ2-7, the V gene TRBV19; 11 nucleotides match TRBD1. The germline V gene has CDR1 LNHDA and CDR2 SQIVND (reference sequence). CDR3 size: 16 residues. V dropped 4 bases and J dropped 5; count of bases not matched to a gene: 10. CDR3 bases: TGTGCCAGTAGTAATAAACATTGGACAGGGGGCAACGAGCAGTACTTC. This translates into CASSNKHWTGGNEQYF.

The V call is TRBV7-2, the J call TRBJ2-7; D may be TRBD1 (6 bases). This CDR3 region has 12 residues. Germline lookup yields CDR1 SGHTA and CDR2 FQGNSA. Trimming cost V 11 bases and J 12 bases, with 23 bases left between them. CDR3 loop: CASGAGSPGLYF. The DNA for the CDR3 is TGTGCCTCAGGGGCAGGATCTCCCGGGCTGTACTTC.

The V gene is TRBV6-5, the J gene TRBJ1-1; D uncertain. Looked up from germline, CDR1 is MNHEY and CDR2 is SVGAGI. The CDR3 spans 13 residues. V lost 5 bases, J lost 0 bases, and 7 bases lay in between. The CDR3: CASSPSVNTEAFF. In DNA, the CDR3 is TGTGCCAGCAGTCCGTCGGTGAACACTGAAGCTTTCTTT.

The chain joins TRBV7-9 to TRBJ2-7; D gene uncertain. Germline CDR1 SEHNR, CDR2 FQNEAQ (reference sequence). V was cut by 1 base and J by 4 bases, with 8 bases left in between. This CDR3 is 13 amino acids long. DNA of the CDR3: TGTGCCAGCAGCTTAGACCCTAGGTACGAGCAGTACTTC. Encoded protein: CASSLDPRYEQYF.

The table lists this clone with a count of one. The chain employs TRBV6-1 and TRBJ1-2, with TRBD1 identical over 7 bases. The germline V gene encodes CDR1 MNHNS and CDR2 SASEGT. Trimming at V came to 1 base and at J to 8 bases, leaving 10 bases not matched to a gene. The length of the CDR3 is 15 residues. The CDR3 nucleotides are TGTGCCAGCAGTGAAGGGTCGCAGGGGGGTGGAGGCTACACCTTC. This gives the protein CASSEGSQGGGGYTF.

With regard to this clone: One end of the junction varies from germline; a read error may be responsible. The CDR3 region is CASSEGTGVFYEQYF. Here the CDR3 DNA reads TGTGCTAGCAGCGAGGGGACTGGTGTGTTCTACGAGCAGTACTTC. The chain links TRBV7-7 to TRBJ2-7, with D perhaps TRBD2 (6 bases). CDR1 and CDR2 (germline): SSHAT, FNYEAQ (reference sequence). The CDR3 extends over 15 amino acids.

The chain uses TRBV28 and TRBJ1-4; the D is unclear. The CDR3 has 19 amino acids. The germline CDR1 and CDR2 sequences are MDHEN and SYDVKM. Trimming removed 3 bases from V and 5 bases from J, with 25 bases in between. CDR3 loop: CASSLVSGGGMFRNEKLFF. DNA for the CDR3: TGTGCCAGCAGTTTGGTCTCGGGCGGAGGGATGTTTCGCAATGAAAAACTGTTTTTT.

This chain connects TRBV14 to TRBJ2-7; tentative D call: TRBD2 (6 bases). The V end was cut by 4 bases, the J end by 3 bases, with 13 bases between. The CDR3 covers 14 residues. CDR1 and CDR2 from the germline V gene are SGHDN and FVKESK. The CDR3 here is CASSPRLGIYEQYF. The CDR3 bases are TGTGCCAGCAGCCCTCGACTAGGAATCTACGAGCAGTACTTC.